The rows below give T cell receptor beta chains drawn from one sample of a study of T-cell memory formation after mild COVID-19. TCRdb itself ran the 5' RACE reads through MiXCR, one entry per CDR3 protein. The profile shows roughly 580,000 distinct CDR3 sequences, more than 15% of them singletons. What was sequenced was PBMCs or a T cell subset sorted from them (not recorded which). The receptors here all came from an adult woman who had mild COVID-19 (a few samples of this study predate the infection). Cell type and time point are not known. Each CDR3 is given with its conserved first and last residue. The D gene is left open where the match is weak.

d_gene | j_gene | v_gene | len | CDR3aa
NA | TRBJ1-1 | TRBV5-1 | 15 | CASSPSLQMNTEAFF
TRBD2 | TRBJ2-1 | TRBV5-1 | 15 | CARRAGGSVYNEQFF
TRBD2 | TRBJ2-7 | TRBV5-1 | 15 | CASSLDALAGFEQYF
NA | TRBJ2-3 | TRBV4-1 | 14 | CASRQTENTDTQYF
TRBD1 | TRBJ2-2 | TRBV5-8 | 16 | CASSLRDRAFTGELFF
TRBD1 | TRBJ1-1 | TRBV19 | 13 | CASDDRVNTEAFF
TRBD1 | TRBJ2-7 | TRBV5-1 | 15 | CASSLFGQGAEGQYF
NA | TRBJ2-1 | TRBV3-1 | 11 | CASSQGGLQFF
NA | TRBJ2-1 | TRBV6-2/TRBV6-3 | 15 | CASSYAGSISDEQFF
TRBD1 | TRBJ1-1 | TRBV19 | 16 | CASPAGTGSMNTEAFF
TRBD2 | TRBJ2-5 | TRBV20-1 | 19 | CSATPVGRGGATFGETQYF
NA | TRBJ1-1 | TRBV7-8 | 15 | CASSFMGATGTEAFF
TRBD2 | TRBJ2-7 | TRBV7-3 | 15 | CASSVTSGNLYEQYF
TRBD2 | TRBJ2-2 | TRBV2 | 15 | CASSRTGGYTGELFF
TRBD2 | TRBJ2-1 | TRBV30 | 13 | CAWIGSGAHEQFF
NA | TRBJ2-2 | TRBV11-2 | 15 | CASSLVDRLTGELFF
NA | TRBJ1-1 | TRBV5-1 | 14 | CASTDAQGVTEAFF
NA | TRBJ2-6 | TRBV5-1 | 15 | CASSFEGSGANVLTF
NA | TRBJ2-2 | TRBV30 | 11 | CAWTLAKELFF
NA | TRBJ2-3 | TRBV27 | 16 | CASSYAERMSTDTQYF
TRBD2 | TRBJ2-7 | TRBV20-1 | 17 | CSASYGTSGSGSYEQYF
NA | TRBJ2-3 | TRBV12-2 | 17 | CASRLAYPPSDADTQYF
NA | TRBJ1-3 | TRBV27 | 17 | CASSLSGRNALGNTIYF
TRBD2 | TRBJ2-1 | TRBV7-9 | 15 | CASSFSGGSGDEQFF
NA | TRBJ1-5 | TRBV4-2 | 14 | CASSHHRAAQPQHF